One sample yielded the 29 T cell receptor beta chains listed below, sequenced in a study of T cell repertoires in cytomegalovirus infection. TCRdb recomputed calls from the reads with MiXCR, one row per CDR3 protein. The repertoire holds more than 400,000 distinct CDR3 sequences, about 25% seen once, with approximately 13% in the top ten. The sample taken for sequencing was PBMCs. These receptors were obtained from a human donor in good health (CMV status not recorded). Some clones in this sample may be carry-over from other donors' samples.

There are a few counts of this clonotype. The chain has TRBV7-9 and TRBJ2-5; perhaps TRBD2 as D (6 bases). The CDR3 has 15 residues. Trimming cost V 6 bases and J 2 bases, with 16 bases left between them. Germline CDR1 is SEHNR and CDR2 is FQNEAQ (reference sequence). The CDR3: CASSMIRTTQETQYF. CDR3 nucleotides: TGTGCCAGCAGTATGATCCGGACTACTCAAGAGACCCAGTACTTC.

The table lists this clonotype with a few counts. The gene calls are TRBV5-4 and TRBJ1-5; a possible D gene is TRBD1 (5 bases). Between the trimmed V and J ends, which lost 4 bases and 7 bases, there was a span of 21 bases. The CDR3 consists of 16 residues. Germline loops: CDR1 SGHNT, CDR2 YYREEE (reference sequence). In DNA, the CDR3 is TGTGCCAGCAGCCCGGGGGTAGGGGACGACGCCCAGCCCCAGCATTTT. It specifies CASSPGVGDDAQPQHF. The whole variable domain, remainder taken from reference TRBV5-4 and TRBJ1-5, is ETGVTQSPTHLIKTRGQQVTLRCSSQSGHNTVSWYQQALGQGPQFIFQYYREEENGRGNFPPRFSGLQFPNYSSELNVNALELDDSALYLCASSPGVGDDAQPQHFGDGTRLSIL.

The chain carries TRBV6-5 and TRBJ1-6; D call uncertain. The ends were cut back, 3 bases at V and 1 base at J, with 13 bases in the middle. This CDR3 is built from 17 residues. Per the germline V gene, CDR1 is MNHEY and CDR2 is SVGAGI. The CDR3 sequence: CASSYQAAGSYNSPLHF. DNA for the CDR3: TGTGCCAGCAGTTATCAGGCAGCGGGGTCCTATAATTCACCCCTCCACTTT.

The chain links TRBV28 to TRBJ2-3; 9 bases are a match to TRBD1. Germline V lookup: CDR1 MDHEN, CDR2 SYDVKM. Unmatched junction bases numbered 5, after V lost 2 bases and J lost 11 bases. The CDR3 sequence is 13 residues long. CDR3: CASSLLTGGKQYF. The CDR3 DNA is TGTGCCAGCAGTTTACTGACAGGGGGGAAGCAGTATTTT.

This clonotype was recorded a few times. The CDR3 coding sequence is TGTGCCAGCAGCTTGGTGCCTTTAGGCGGATTTAACTATGGCTACACCTTC. Translated, it gives CASSLVPLGGFNYGYTF. The genes are TRBV5-6 and TRBJ1-2; D uncertain. There are 17 residues in the CDR3. Looked up from germline, CDR1 is SGHDT and CDR2 is YYEEEE. V gave up 0 bases and J gave up 1 base, with 16 bases separating them.

This clonotype was detected only a few times. The chain combines TRBV12-3 or TRBV12-4 with TRBJ2-7; TRBD2 matches at 7 bases. The CDR3 runs 16 residues. J was trimmed by 4 bases and V by 1 base; bases with no gene match: 10. The CDR3 is CASSLEASGSSYEQYV. The CDR3 nucleotides read TGTGCCAGCAGTTTAGAGGCTAGCGGTTCCAGTTACGAGCAGTACGTC.

This clonotype was counted ten times or more. The chain uses TRBV7-2 and TRBJ1-2; TRBD1 aligns across 7 bases. CDR3 length: 14 residues. The J segment lost 5 bases and the V segment lost 5 bases, leaving 8 bases of the junction unmatched. The germline CDR1 and CDR2 sequences are SGHTA and FQGNSA. This CDR3 reads CASSPPGGRYGYTF. The CDR3 DNA reads TGTGCCAGCAGCCCCCCAGGGGGACGATATGGCTACACCTTC. The complete variable domain, with remaining parts taken from reference TRBV7-2 and TRBJ1-2, reads GAGVSQSPSNKVTEKGKDVELRCDPISGHTALYWYRQSLGQGLEFLIYFQGNSAPDKSGLPSDRFSAERTGGSVSTLTIQRTQQEDSAVYLCASSPPGGRYGYTFGSGTRLTVV.

This clonotype was found a few times. This chain uses TRBV29-1 with TRBJ2-1; 13 nucleotides agree with TRBD2. The J segment lost 4 bases and the V segment lost 5 bases, leaving 2 bases of the junction unmatched. CDR3 length: 14 amino acids. The germline CDR1 and CDR2 sequences are SQVTM and ANQGSEA. Here the CDR3 reads CSVRGLAGYNEQFF. The CDR3, as DNA: TGCAGCGTTAGGGGACTAGCGGGGTACAATGAGCAGTTCTTC.

This clonotype was picked up a small number of times. The rearrangement links TRBV11-3 to TRBJ1-6; TRBD1 might be the D (6 bases). V lost 5 bases and J 1 base, leaving 15 bases between the germline ends. This CDR3 has 17 residues. The germline V gene has CDR1 SGHNT and CDR2 YENEEA. The CDR3 bases are TGTGCCAGCAGCCAAGGGGGTGTCGGTTCCTATAATTCACCCCTCCACTTT. It specifies CASSQGGVGSYNSPLHF.

Turning to this clonotype: Germline is not matched at one junction end, which may reflect a read error. This sequence joins TRBV18 and TRBJ2-1; 7 bases agree with TRBD2. This CDR3 spans 15 amino acids. Germline CDR1 reads KGHSH; CDR2 reads LQKENI. In nucleotides, the CDR3 is TGTGTCAGCTCACTGGCTAGCGGAATCTCGGAAGAGCAGTTCTTC. Translated: CVSSLASGISEEQFF.

This clonotype came up a few times. This chain links TRBV28 with TRBJ2-7, with 7 positions matching TRBD1. Germline loops: CDR1 MDHEN, CDR2 SYDVKM. This CDR3 spans 14 amino acids. V lost 5 bases, J lost 7 bases, and 11 bases stayed unmatched. The CDR3 nucleotides are TGTGCCAGCAGTCCGCTCGAGGGGGCGGGTGAGCAGTACGTC. This encodes CASSPLEGAGEQYV.

There are a few counts of this clonotype. This chain links TRBV7-2 with TRBJ1-2; D gene uncertain. CDR1 is SGHTA, CDR2 FQGNSA, per germline. CDR3 length: 12 residues. Trimming removed 0 bases from V and 9 bases from J, with 8 bases in between. The DNA for the CDR3 is TGTGCCAGCAGCTTAGCGGCAGGAAGCTACACCTTC. Translating gives CASSLAAGSYTF.

This clonotype was observed a handful of times. The chain carries TRBV7-6 and TRBJ2-7; TRBD2 matches 12 bases. This CDR3 region has 16 residues. Per the germline V gene, CDR1 is SGHVS and CDR2 is FNYEAQ. Unmatched junction bases numbered 8, after V lost 1 base and J lost 7 bases. In DNA, the CDR3 is TGTGCCAGCAGCTTAGAACGACTAGCGGGAGTGTGGGAGCAGTACGTC. Translating it yields CASSLERLAGVWEQYV.

This chain uses TRBV30 with TRBJ1-1; D is uncertain. Between the trimmed V and J ends, which lost 5 bases and 3 bases, there was a span of 4 bases. CDR3 length: 10 amino acids. Germline loops: CDR1 GTSNPN, CDR2 SVGIG (reference sequence). The CDR3 nucleotides are TGTGCCTGGGGCCACACTGAAGCTTTCTTT. Translation gives CAWGHTEAFF.

Only a few counts were recorded for this clonotype. The rearrangement uses TRBV6-5 and TRBJ2-7, with 7 bases matching TRBD1. The V gene end was trimmed by 4 bases and the J gene end by 3 bases; junction bases not matched to a gene: 6. CDR1 MNHEY and CDR2 SVGAGI come from the germline V gene. CDR3 size: 14 residues. Written as DNA, the CDR3 is TGTGCCAGCAGTTCCCGGGACAGTAGCTACGAGCAGTACGTC. This gives the protein CASSSRDSSYEQYV.

The chain has TRBV19 and TRBJ2-6; D remains unclear. CDR3 length equals 14 residues. Trimming took off 5 bases at V and 4 bases at J, with 9 bases between the two ends. Germline V lookup: CDR1 LNHDA, CDR2 SQIVND (reference sequence). The CDR3 DNA follows: TGTGCCAGTAGTGTAAGAACAGGGGCCAACGTCCTGACTTTC. Protein: CASSVRTGANVLTF.

The sample holds a few counts of this clonotype. J is TRBJ1-5 and V is TRBV19; the D gene is possibly TRBD1 (5 bases). The CDR3 is 17 residues long. The germline V and J ends were trimmed by 6 bases and 2 bases, with 20 bases remaining between them. Per the germline V gene, CDR1 is LNHDA and CDR2 is SQIVND (reference sequence). The CDR3 DNA follows: TGTGCCAGTAGCCCCGGTGGGGGGTCCGGGGGCAATCAGCCCCAGCATTTT. Amino acids: CASSPGGGSGGNQPQHF.

The V gene is TRBV28, the J gene TRBJ2-5, with 7 bases identical to TRBD1. The ends lost 1 base at V and 5 bases at J; junction bases unmatched: 4. The CDR3 length is 14 residues. Germline V gene sequence: CDR1 MDHEN, CDR2 SYDVKM. CDR3 amino acids: CASSLSARGETQYF. CDR3 DNA sequence: TGTGCCAGCAGTTTATCCGCCAGGGGGGAGACCCAGTACTTC.

This clonotype has more than one count but fewer than ten. This sequence joins TRBV11-2 and TRBJ2-1; 9 bases match TRBD2. The CDR3 is 18 residues long. Germline values: CDR1 SGHAT, CDR2 FQNNGV. The junction had 11 bases not matched to a gene; V was cut back by 5 bases and J by 0 bases. The CDR3 DNA is TGTGCCAGCAGCAAGGGACTAGCTACCCACGGCTCCTACAATGAGCAGTTCTTC. Translated: CASSKGLATHGSYNEQFF.

This clonotype showed up just a few times. The chain couples TRBV6-1 to TRBJ2-7; 7 bases are a match to TRBD2. V lost 6 bases, J lost 1 base, and 6 bases stayed unmatched. The CDR3 has 14 amino acids. Germline CDR1 reads MNHNS; CDR2 reads SASEGT. The CDR3 DNA reads as TGTGCCAGCAGGAGGGAGGGCCTGTCCTACGAGCAGTACTTC. Its protein is CASRREGLSYEQYF.

This clonotype was seen ten or more times. The chain carries TRBV7-8 and TRBJ2-1; weak D call: TRBD2 (5 bases). Germline CDR1 and CDR2: SGHVS and FQNEAQ. The V and J ends lost 1 base and 7 bases respectively, with 11 bases between them. The CDR3 consists of 14 residues. The CDR3 bases are TGTGCCAGCAGCTTAGGGGAGTGGAATAATGAGCAGTTCTTC. Its protein product is CASSLGEWNNEQFF.

This rearrangement joins TRBV12-5 to TRBJ2-5; D unclear. V was shortened by 4 bases and J by 5 bases, with 5 bases between the two germline ends. There are 11 residues in the CDR3. Germline lookup yields CDR1 LGHNT and CDR2 FRNRAP. The CDR3 protein is CASGSWETQYF. The DNA of the CDR3 is TGTGCTAGTGGTTCTTGGGAGACCCAGTACTTC.

This clonotype was counted a few times. The chain couples TRBV27 to TRBJ1-2, with D possibly being TRBD1 (5 bases). Germline lookup yields CDR1 MNHEY and CDR2 SMNVEV (reference sequence). The CDR3 totals 17 residues. With 4 bases removed from V and 6 bases from J, the gap between germline ends came to 24 bases. For the CDR3, the DNA is TGTGCCAGCAGTTCATCTGAACTACCGGGACGGCCAGATGGCTACACCTTC. This gives the protein CASSSSELPGRPDGYTF.

The chain uses TRBV25-1 and TRBJ2-5, with 11 positions matching TRBD1. The germline V gene has CDR1 MGHDK and CDR2 SYGVNS. V lost 4 bases, J lost 5 bases, and 6 bases stayed unmatched. The CDR3 is made up of 15 amino acids. CDR3 in amino acids: CASSAGQGVWETQYF. CDR3 nucleotides: TGTGCCAGCAGTGCGGGACAGGGGGTTTGGGAGACCCAGTACTTC. Complete variable domain (other parts from reference TRBV25-1 and TRBJ2-5): EADIYQTPRYLVIGTGKKITLECSQTMGHDKMYWYQQDPGMELHLIHYSYGVNSTEKGDLSSESTVSRIRTEHFPLTLESARPSHTSQYLCASSAGQGVWETQYFGPGTRLLVL.

The J gene is TRBJ1-1, the V gene TRBV7-3, with no clear D. The germline V gene encodes CDR1 SGHTA and CDR2 FQGTGA. Trimming pared 4 bases from V and 4 bases from J, leaving 13 bases between. The CDR3 is 14 amino acids. The CDR3 loop reads CASSSLGYSTEAFF. The CDR3 DNA sequence: TGTGCCAGCAGCTCCTTGGGTTATTCCACTGAAGCTTTCTTT. The complete variable domain, with remaining parts taken from reference TRBV7-3 and TRBJ1-1, reads GAGVSQTPSNKVTEKGKYVELRCDPISGHTALYWYRQSLGQGPEFLIYFQGTGAADDSGLPNDRFFAVRPEGSVSTLKIQRTERGDSAVYLCASSSLGYSTEAFFGQGTRLTVV.

This sequence joins TRBV4-3 and TRBJ2-7; no clear D gene. Trimming removed 0 bases from V and 3 bases from J, with 12 bases in between. Looked up from germline, CDR1 is LGHNA and CDR2 is YSLEER. This CDR3 spans 15 amino acids. CDR3 in amino acids: CASSQDLSWIYEQYF. DNA of the CDR3: TGCGCCAGCAGCCAAGATCTCTCCTGGATCTACGAGCAGTACTTC.

CDR3 region: CASSLEGAVQAKNIQYF. DNA for the CDR3: TGTGCCAGCAGCTTAGAGGGGGCAGTCCAGGCCAAAAACATTCAGTACTTC. The chain combines TRBV7-4 with TRBJ2-4, with 7 bases aligning to TRBD1. Losses at the gene ends were 1 base for V and 1 base for J; bases not matched to a gene: 7. The CDR3 sequence is 17 residues long. Germline V gene data show CDR1 as SGHVT and CDR2 as SQSDAQ.

The chain recombines TRBV19 with TRBJ1-2, with D uncertain. Trimming left V 0 bases short and J 7 bases short, with 12 bases between. This CDR3 has 14 amino acids. From germline, CDR1 is LNHDA and CDR2 SQIVND (reference sequence). CDR3 region: CASSIDPTSGGYTF. The DNA for the CDR3 is TGTGCCAGTAGTATAGATCCCACTTCGGGTGGCTACACCTTC. Looking up the rest from reference TRBV19 and TRBJ1-2 gives the full variable domain: DGGITQSPKYLFRKEGQNVTLSCEQNLNHDAMYWYRQDPGQGLRLIYYSQIVNDFQKGDIAEGYSVSREKKESFPLTVTSAQKNPTAFYLCASSIDPTSGGYTFGSGTRLTVV.

This sequence joins TRBV6-2 or TRBV6-3 and TRBJ2-5; tentative D call: TRBD2 (6 bases). Germline lookup yields CDR1 MNHEY and CDR2 SVGEGT. V lost 0 bases and J lost 10, with 15 bases in between. This CDR3 spans 14 amino acids. The CDR3, as DNA: TGTGCCAGCAGTTACTCGACCCCCGGGGGAGACCAGTACTTC. Its translation is CASSYSTPGGDQYF.